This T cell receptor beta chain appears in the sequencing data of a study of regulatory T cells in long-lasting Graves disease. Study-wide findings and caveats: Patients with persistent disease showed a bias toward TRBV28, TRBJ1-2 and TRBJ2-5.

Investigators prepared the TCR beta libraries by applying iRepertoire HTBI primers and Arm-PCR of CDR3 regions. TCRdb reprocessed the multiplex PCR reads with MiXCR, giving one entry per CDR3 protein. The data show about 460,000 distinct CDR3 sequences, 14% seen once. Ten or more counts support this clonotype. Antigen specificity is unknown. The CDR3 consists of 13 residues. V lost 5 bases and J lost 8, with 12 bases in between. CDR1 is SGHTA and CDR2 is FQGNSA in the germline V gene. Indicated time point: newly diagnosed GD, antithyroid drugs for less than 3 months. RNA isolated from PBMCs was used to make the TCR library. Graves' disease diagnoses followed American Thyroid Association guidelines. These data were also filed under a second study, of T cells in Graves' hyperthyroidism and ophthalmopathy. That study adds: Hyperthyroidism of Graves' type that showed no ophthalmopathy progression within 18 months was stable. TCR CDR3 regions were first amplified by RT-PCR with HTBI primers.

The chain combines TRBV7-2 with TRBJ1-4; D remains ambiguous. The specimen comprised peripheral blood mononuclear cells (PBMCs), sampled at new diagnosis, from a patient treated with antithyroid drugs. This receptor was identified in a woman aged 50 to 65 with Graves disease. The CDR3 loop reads CASSPGRVEKLFF. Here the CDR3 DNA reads TGTGCCAGCAGCCCCGGGAGGGTAGAAAAACTGTTTTTT.